This T cell receptor (beta chain) came from a study of T cell responses to AZD1222 COVID-19 vaccine. Study-wide points: Among vaccine-associated CD4 TCRs, coverage spanned spike, with dominance at 160-218 and 743-854. Close to half of spike-specific TCRs reportedly recognize unmutated variant regions.

Profiling relied on immunoSEQ multiplex PCR, and the TCRdb table lists in-frame clones only, not all of them. The profile shows some 130,000 clones, about 91% of them singletons. Germline CDR1 MNHEY, CDR2 SVGAGI. V was clipped by 4 bases and J by 8 bases; unmatched bases: 9. This CDR3 contains 15 residues. Comment on this clone: Its antigen is currently unknown.

The receptor was derived from an adult who received the AZD1222 COVID-19 vaccine. This sample comprised peripheral blood, obtained 28 days after the second AZD1222 dose. The J gene is TRBJ2-3, the V gene TRBV6-5, with TRBD2 matching over 10 bases. CDR3 loop: CASSLRTSGVGTQYF. The CDR3 DNA sequence: TGTGCCAGCAGTTTGCGGACTAGCGGTGTGGGTACGCAGTATTTT.